The 20 T cell receptor beta chains listed next were all sequenced from one sample in a study of radiotherapy plus CTLA-4 blockade in lung cancer. The protocol was immunoSEQ multiplex PCR, while the TCRdb copy is restricted to in-frame clones and leaves out a portion. The sample holds tens of thousands of clones, 83% seen once. Sample: peripheral blood, taken from a patient treated with radiotherapy plus ipilimumab. The receptors here all came from a human donor with non-small cell lung cancer who had stable disease on radiotherapy plus ipilimumab.

This clone was detected only once. This chain links TRBV30 with TRBJ1-3; maybe TRBD2 (6 bases). The DNA end lines up better with TRBJ2-2; the J call may be wrong. Germline CDR1 is GTSNPN and CDR2 is SVGIG (reference sequence). CDR3 length equals 16 residues. For the CDR3, the DNA is TGTGCCTGGAGTACCAGACTAGTGGGACGGGTCGGGGAGCTGTTTTTT. Protein: CAWSTRLVGRVGELFF.

This chain uses TRBV20-1 with TRBJ2-7; no definite D call. Germline V gene lookup returns CDR1 DFQATT and CDR2 SNEGSKA (reference sequence). Trimming stripped 3 bases from V and 12 bases from J, with 15 bases between. This CDR3 has 11 amino acids. Here the CDR3 reads CSARMDSAGYF. The CDR3 DNA sequence: TGCAGTGCTAGGATGGATTCAGCAGGGTACTTC.

V gene TRBV15 combines with J gene TRBJ1-2; 7 bases align to TRBD1. This CDR3 is built from 15 residues. The junction had 8 bases not matched to a gene; V was cut back by 3 bases and J by 4 bases. Germline CDR1 is LNHNV and CDR2 is YYDKDF (reference sequence). The CDR3 nucleotides are TGTGCCACCAGCAGGGAAACACAGGGGTCCTATGGCTACACCTTC. Translating gives CATSRETQGSYGYTF.

This sequence joins TRBV4-1 and TRBJ2-2; TRBD2 aligns across 8 bases. Germline V gene sequence: CDR1 MGHRA, CDR2 YSYEKL. The CDR3 consists of 14 residues. With V trimmed by 11 bases and J by 5 bases, 10 bases remained unmatched. The CDR3: CARGDGGGTGELFF. The DNA for the CDR3 is TGCGCCCGCGGGGACGGGGGGGGTACCGGGGAGCTGTTTTTT.

The rearrangement uses TRBV9 and TRBJ1-2; D may be TRBD1 (6 bases). This CDR3 contains 15 residues. Germline CDR1 and CDR2: SGDLS and YYNGEE. Trimming removed 3 bases from V and 2 bases from J, with 14 bases in between. The CDR3, as DNA: TGTGCCAGCAGCGCAGGAGGGGGGAGCAACTATGGCTACACCTTC. This gives the protein CASSAGGGSNYGYTF.

The table lists this clone with a count of one. The V and J genes are TRBV6-4 and TRBJ1-2; TRBD1 might be the D (5 bases). The germline V gene encodes CDR1 MRHNA and CDR2 SNTAGT. V dropped 8 bases and J dropped 3 bases, with 19 bases sitting between them. The CDR3 has 15 residues. This CDR3 reads CASRRESGGDYGYTF. CDR3 in DNA: TGTGCCAGCCGAAGAGAGTCCGGAGGGGACTATGGCTACACCTTC.

The chain links TRBV25-1 to TRBJ1-1; a possible D gene is TRBD1 (5 bases). Germline V lookup: CDR1 MGHDK, CDR2 SYGVNS. The CDR3 loop spans 11 amino acids. Trimming stripped 5 bases from V and 10 bases from J, with 11 bases between. The CDR3 DNA sequence: TGTGCCAGCAGTATCGGGACGGTAGCTTTCTTT. Protein product: CASSIGTVAFF.

The J gene is TRBJ2-1, the V gene TRBV7-8; weak D call: TRBD1 (6 bases). From germline, CDR1 is SGHVS and CDR2 FQNEAQ. The CDR3 has 13 amino acids. Between the trimmed V and J ends, which lost 5 bases and 4 bases, there was a span of 9 bases. The CDR3 bases are TGTGCCAGCAGCACCAGGGGTTACAATGAGCAGTTCTTC. The encoded protein is CASSTRGYNEQFF.

The V call is TRBV28, the J call TRBJ2-1, with 9 bases that match TRBD2. The germline gives CDR1 MDHEN, CDR2 SYDVKM. The CDR3 spans 16 residues. V lost 8 bases and J lost 1; bases outside the gene matches: 9. CDR3 bases: TGTGCCAGCCATGGTAGCGGGGGATATTCCTACAATGAGCAGTTCTTC. It encodes CASHGSGGYSYNEQFF.

The count of this clone is one. This chain connects TRBV28 to TRBJ1-3; D unresolved. There are 15 residues in the CDR3. CDR1 MDHEN and CDR2 SYDVKM come from the germline V gene. Trimming removed 8 bases from V and 0 bases from J, with 14 bases in between. CDR3 region: CASGLSILSGNTIYF. CDR3 coding DNA: TGTGCCAGCGGCCTGTCGATACTCTCTGGAAACACCATATATTTT.

V and J are TRBV30 and TRBJ1-4, with a weak D call TRBD1 (5 bases). The CDR3 runs to 14 residues. Germline V gives CDR1 GTSNPN, CDR2 SVGIG (reference sequence). V gave up 0 bases and J gave up 7 bases, with 12 bases separating them. The CDR3: CAWSVKGTGEKLFF. For the CDR3, the DNA is TGTGCCTGGAGTGTTAAGGGGACGGGTGAAAAACTGTTTTTT.

V usage is TRBV5-1 and J usage is TRBJ2-1, with 10 bases lining up with TRBD2. The ends lost 0 bases at V and 8 bases at J; junction bases unmatched: 8. Germline assignment: CDR1 SGHRS and CDR2 YFSETQ. The CDR3 loop spans 16 amino acids. The CDR3: CASSLVSLAGVDEQFF. The CDR3, as DNA: TGCGCCAGCAGCTTGGTTTCGCTAGCGGGAGTCGATGAGCAGTTCTTC.

This clone showed up just once. The J gene is TRBJ1-2, the V gene TRBV28; TRBD1 aligns across 8 bases. This CDR3 contains 16 residues. Germline loops: CDR1 MDHEN, CDR2 SYDVKM. Trimming at V came to 3 bases and at J to 1 base, leaving 7 bases not matched to a gene. CDR3 sequence reads: CASSFPGGAVNYGYTF. CDR3 sequence (DNA): TGTGCCAGCAGTTTCCCAGGGGGCGCTGTTAACTATGGCTACACCTTC.

The gene calls are TRBV6-1 and TRBJ1-1, with D uncertain. The CDR3 runs 16 residues. V was shortened by 1 base and J by 0 bases, with 12 bases between the two germline ends. The V gene's germline CDR1 is MNHNS and CDR2 SASEGT. In nucleotides, the CDR3 is TGTGCCAGCAGTGAAGTCTGGTATGGCTTGAACACTGAAGCTTTCTTT. Residues: CASSEVWYGLNTEAFF.

J is TRBJ2-1 and V is TRBV5-3; D is uncertain. TRBV5-3 is annotated as an ORF whose role is uncertain. Deletions cut 4 bases from V and 6 bases from J, with 5 bases between. The CDR3 length is 11 residues. As DNA, the CDR3 is TGTGCCAGAAGCCCTCCCAATGAGCAGTTCTTC. Translated: CARSPPNEQFF.

The rearrangement uses TRBV5-1 and TRBJ1-3; D is possibly TRBD1 (5 bases). V gave up 1 base and J gave up 1 base, with 9 bases separating them. Germline-derived CDR1 and CDR2 are SGHRS and YFSETQ. The CDR3 contains 15 residues. CDR3 DNA: TGCGCCAGCAGCTTGCCCGGGGGTTCTGGAAACACCATATATTTT. It encodes CASSLPGGSGNTIYF.

The chain recombines TRBV2 with TRBJ2-1; 8 bases map to TRBD2. V was clipped by 4 bases and J by 9 bases; unmatched bases: 11. There are 15 residues in the CDR3. Germline CDR1 reads SNHLY; CDR2 reads FYNNEI. The chain's CDR3 is CASSGRLASSGEQFF. The CDR3 coding sequence is TGTGCCAGCAGTGGAAGACTAGCGTCGAGCGGTGAGCAGTTCTTC.

This chain links TRBV19 with TRBJ2-3, with 13 bases aligning to TRBD2. CDR3 length equals 14 residues. The V gene end was trimmed by 4 bases and the J gene end by 15 bases; junction bases not matched to a gene: 10. The germline CDR1 and CDR2 sequences are LNHDA and SQIVND (reference sequence). The CDR3 coding sequence is TGTGCCAGTAGTAACGATGGGACTAGCGGGGAGGCCTATTTT. This sequence encodes CASSNDGTSGEAYF.

This chain links TRBV7-2 with TRBJ1-6; 7 bases map to TRBD1. Germline values: CDR1 SGHTA, CDR2 FQGNSA. The CDR3 is 16 amino acids. V dropped 4 bases and J dropped 7; count of bases not matched to a gene: 10. DNA for the CDR3: TGTGCCAGCAGCTCGAGACCGGGACAGAGAAATTCACCCCTCCACTTT. Its protein is CASSSRPGQRNSPLHF.

The rearrangement joins TRBV9 to TRBJ2-3; 7 bases align to TRBD2. V was clipped by 0 bases and J by 6 bases; unmatched bases: 10. Per germline, CDR1 SGDLS and CDR2 YYNGEE. The CDR3 has 16 residues. CDR3 residues: CASSVALRETQDTQYF. CDR3 in DNA: TGTGCCAGCAGCGTAGCATTGCGGGAGACGCAGGATACGCAGTATTTT.